This is a list of T cell receptor beta chains from one sample in a study of shared clonotypes between healthy human individuals. The method was immunoSEQ multiplex PCR; TCRdb's version includes in-frame clones alone and lacks a portion of them. The table has over a million clones, about 77% seen once; the top ten hold over 1.3%. The sequencing input was memory CD4+ T cells sorted from blood. These receptors were obtained from a man younger than 30 in good health. The CDR3 runs from the conserved cysteine through the conserved F or W. The order of the fields is clone size, J gene, D gene, V gene, CDR3 protein, CDR3 DNA. D genes are given only for firm matches. The listing skips clone size in some rows; elsewhere it reads once, few, many or a size class.

>-|TRBJ1-6|-|TRBV25-1
CASRTQGNNSPLHF
TGTGCCAGCAGGACCCAGGGGAATAATTCACCCCTCCACTTT
>-|TRBJ2-3|-|TRBV18
CASSQGRLTDTQYF
TGTGCCAGCTCACAGGGACGGCTCACAGATACGCAGTATTTT
>-|TRBJ2-1|TRBD2|TRBV2
CASSLSSGGLHEQFF
TGTGCCAGCAGTCTCTCTAGCGGGGGGCTTCATGAGCAGTTCTTC
>-|TRBJ1-6|-|TRBV18
CASSNTEQGNLHF
TGTGCCAGCTCAAATACTGAACAGGGAAACCTCCACTTT
>-|TRBJ1-4|-|TRBV6-1
CASSGGTTTNEKLFF
TGTGCCAGCAGTGGGGGGACAACAACTAATGAAAAACTGTTTTTT
>many|TRBJ2-3|-|TRBV7-9
CASSNRASTDTQYF
TGTGCCAGCAGCAACAGGGCCTCCACAGATACGCAGTATTTT
>-|TRBJ1-5|-|TRBV19
CASSTDRAQPQHF
TGTGCCAGTAGTACCGACCGGGCTCAGCCCCAGCATTTT
>few|TRBJ2-5|-|TRBV5-4
CASSLGLETQYF
TGTGCCAGCAGCTTGGGGTTGGAGACCCAGTACTTC
>-|TRBJ2-3|-|TRBV10-3
CAISDRGGDTQYF
TGTGCCATCAGTGATAGGGGGGGAGATACGCAGTATTTT
>-|TRBJ1-2|-|TRBV6-4
CASSEGPAARYGYTF
TGTGCCAGCAGTGAAGGACCCGCCGCGCGGTATGGCTACACCTTC
>-|TRBJ1-2|-|TRBV9
CASSVALGPSGYTF
TGTGCCAGCAGCGTAGCGCTGGGGCCGAGTGGCTACACCTTC
>-|TRBJ2-5|-|TRBV2
CASSDEGPGSWETQYF
TGTGCCAGCAGCGACGAGGGCCCGGGATCCTGGGAGACCCAGTACTTC
>-|TRBJ1-2|TRBD1|TRBV18
CASSRFRGDDYGYTF
TGTGCCAGCTCACGTTTCAGGGGGGATGACTATGGCTACACCTTC
>-|TRBJ1-6|-|TRBV7-6
CASSLSVGNGSPLHF
TGTGCCAGCAGCTTAAGTGTAGGCAACGGTTCACCCCTCCACTTT
>-|TRBJ2-5|-|TRBV4-1
CASSQWRAETQYF
TGCGCCAGCAGCCAGTGGAGGGCTGAGACCCAGTACTTC
>-|TRBJ2-3|-|TRBV6-1
CASNRLTDTQYF
TGTGCCAGCAATCGGTTAACAGATACGCAGTATTTT
>-|TRBJ2-5|TRBD1|TRBV10-1
CASKGTLTGTQETQYF
TGCGCCAGCAAGGGAACCTTGACAGGGACCCAAGAGACCCAGTACTTC
>-|TRBJ2-7|TRBD2|TRBV4-2
CASSQGEGSYEQYF
TGTGCCAGCAGCCAAGGGGAGGGATCCTACGAGCAGTACTTC
>-|TRBJ2-3|-|TRBV29-1
CSAKEYGTDTQYF
TGCAGCGCTAAGGAGTACGGGACAGATACGCAGTATTTT
>-|TRBJ1-5|-|TRBV7-2
CASSLADNQPQHF
TGTGCCAGCAGCTTAGCTGATAATCAGCCCCAGCATTTT
>once|TRBJ1-5|-|TRBV4-1
CASSQVGTRGAGFSQHF
TGCGCCAGCAGCCAAGTGGGAACGAGGGGAGCTGGATTTAGCCAGCATTTT
>-|TRBJ2-1|-|TRBV5-1
CASSLGSAGFRNEQFF
TGCGCCAGCAGCTTGGGGTCTGCTGGCTTTCGTAATGAGCAGTTCTTC
>-|TRBJ1-5|-|TRBV18
CASSPGGGGQPQHF
TGTGCCAGCTCCCCCGGCGGGGGCGGGCAGCCCCAGCATTTT
>once|TRBJ1-5|-|TRBV5-5
CASSSRGSNQPQHF
TGTGCCAGCAGCTCCAGGGGTAGCAATCAGCCCCAGCATTTT
>-|TRBJ2-6|-|TRBV2
CASSSGANVLTF
TGTGCCAGTAGCTCTGGGGCCAACGTCCTGACTTTC
>-|TRBJ2-2|TRBD2|TRBV13
CASSVAGLAGDLNTGELFF
TGTGCCAGCAGCGTAGCGGGGCTAGCGGGAGATTTAAACACCGGGGAGCTGTTTTTT
>-|TRBJ2-3|TRBD2|TRBV9
CASSVGLAGSSTDTQYF
TGTGCCAGCAGCGTGGGACTAGCGGGAAGTAGCACAGATACGCAGTATTTT
>-|TRBJ1-2|-|TRBV2
CASSERQDSGGYTF
TGTGCCAGCAGCGAACGTCAGGACTCGGGGGGCTACACCTTC
>-|TRBJ2-6|-|TRBV19
CASSTSSGANVLTF
TGTGCCAGTAGTACGAGCTCTGGGGCCAACGTCCTGACTTTC
>-|TRBJ1-2|-|TRBV5-8
CASSRQGPYGYTF
TGTGCCAGCAGCCGCCAGGGCCCCTATGGCTACACCTTC
>-|TRBJ1-5|TRBD1|TRBV14
CASSPQGGNQPQHF
TGTGCCAGCAGCCCCCAGGGGGGAAATCAGCCCCAGCATTTT
>-|TRBJ2-6|-|TRBV7-8
CASSSDGAGANVLTF
TGTGCCAGCAGCTCTGATGGTGCAGGGGCCAACGTCCTGACTTTC
>-|TRBJ1-5|-|TRBV19
CASSTPIDTRMSQPQHF
TGTGCCAGTAGTACTCCAATCGACACACGGATGAGTCAGCCCCAGCATTTT
>few|TRBJ2-3|TRBD2|TRBV5-4
CASSFDGGRFTDTQYF
TGTGCCAGCAGCTTTGATGGCGGGAGGTTTACAGATACGCAGTATTTT
>-|TRBJ2-7|-|TRBV5-8
CASSLTKNYEQYF
TGTGCCAGCAGCTTAACCAAGAACTACGAGCAGTACTTC
>-|TRBJ1-5|-|TRBV6-1
CASSESFNQPQHF
TGTGCCAGCAGTGAATCCTTCAATCAGCCCCAGCATTTT
>-|TRBJ1-3|TRBD1|TRBV5-4
CASSLSGGGARNTIYF
TGTGCCAGCAGCTTGTCGGGAGGGGGCGCTAGAAACACCATATATTTT
>-|TRBJ2-1|TRBD2|TRBV11-2
CASSLRLAGANEQFF
TGTGCCAGCAGCTTACGGCTAGCGGGGGCCAATGAGCAGTTCTTC
>-|TRBJ1-1|-|TRBV5-6
CASSPPLGNTEAFF
TGTGCCAGCAGCCCCCCCCTTGGGAACACTGAAGCTTTCTTT
>once|TRBJ1-5|-|TRBV11-2
CASSLGARQPQHF
TGTGCCAGCAGCTTAGGGGCTAGGCAGCCCCAGCATTTT
>-|TRBJ2-7|TRBD2|TRBV30
CAWSVLASGVSYEQYF
TGTGCCTGGAGTGTACTAGCTAGCGGGGTCTCCTACGAGCAGTACTTC